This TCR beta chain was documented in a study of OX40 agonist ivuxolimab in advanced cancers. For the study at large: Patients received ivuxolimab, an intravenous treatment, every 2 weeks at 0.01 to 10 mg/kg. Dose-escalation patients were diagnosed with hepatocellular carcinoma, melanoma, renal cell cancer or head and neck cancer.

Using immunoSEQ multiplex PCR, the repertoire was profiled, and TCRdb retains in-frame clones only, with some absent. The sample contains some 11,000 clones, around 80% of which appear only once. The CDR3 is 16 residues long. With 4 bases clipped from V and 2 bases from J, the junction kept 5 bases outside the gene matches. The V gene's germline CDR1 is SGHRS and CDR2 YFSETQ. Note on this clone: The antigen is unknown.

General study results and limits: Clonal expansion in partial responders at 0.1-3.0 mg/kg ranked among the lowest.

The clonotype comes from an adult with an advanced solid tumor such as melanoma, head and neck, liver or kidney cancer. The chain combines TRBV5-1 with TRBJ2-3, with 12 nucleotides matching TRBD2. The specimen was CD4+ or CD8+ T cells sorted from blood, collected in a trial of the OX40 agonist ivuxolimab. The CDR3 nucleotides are TGCGCCAGCAGCCCGCTAGCGGGAGGGCCCACAGATACGCAGTATTTT. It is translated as CASSPLAGGPTDTQYF. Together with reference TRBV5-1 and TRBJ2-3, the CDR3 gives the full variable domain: KAGVTQTPRYLIKTRGQQVTLSCSPISGHRSVSWYQQTPGQGLQFLFEYFSETQRNKGNFPGRFSGRQFSNSRSEMNVSTLELGDSALYLCASSPLAGGPTDTQYFGPGTRLTVL.